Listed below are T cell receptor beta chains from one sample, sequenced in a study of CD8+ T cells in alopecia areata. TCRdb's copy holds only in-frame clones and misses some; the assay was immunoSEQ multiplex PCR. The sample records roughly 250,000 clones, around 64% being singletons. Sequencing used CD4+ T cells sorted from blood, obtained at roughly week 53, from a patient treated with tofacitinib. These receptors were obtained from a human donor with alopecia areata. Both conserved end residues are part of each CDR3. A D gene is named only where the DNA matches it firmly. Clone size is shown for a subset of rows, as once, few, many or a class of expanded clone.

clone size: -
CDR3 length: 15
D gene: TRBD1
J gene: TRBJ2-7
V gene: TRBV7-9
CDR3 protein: CASSLPGQGFYEQYF
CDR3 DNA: TGTGCCAGCAGCTTACCAGGACAGGGTTTCTACGAGCAGTACTTC

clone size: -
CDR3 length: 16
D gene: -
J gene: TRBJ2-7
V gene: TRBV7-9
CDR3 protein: CASSLFVASSSYEQYF
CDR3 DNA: TGTGCCAGCAGCCTATTTGTGGCTTCGAGCTCCTACGAGCAGTACTTC

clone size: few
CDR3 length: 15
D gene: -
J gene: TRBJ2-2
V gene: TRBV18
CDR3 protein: CASSPPSDYTGELFF
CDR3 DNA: TGTGCCAGCTCACCACCGTCCGACTACACCGGGGAGCTGTTTTTT

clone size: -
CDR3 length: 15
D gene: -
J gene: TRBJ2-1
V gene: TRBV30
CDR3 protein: CAWTGATGPYNEQFF
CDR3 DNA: TGTGCCTGGACGGGGGCCACCGGCCCTTACAATGAGCAGTTCTTC

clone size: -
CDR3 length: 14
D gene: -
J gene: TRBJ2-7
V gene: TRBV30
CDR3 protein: CAWSLQVHSYEQYF
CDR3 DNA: TGTGCCTGGAGTCTGCAGGTCCACTCCTACGAGCAGTACTTC

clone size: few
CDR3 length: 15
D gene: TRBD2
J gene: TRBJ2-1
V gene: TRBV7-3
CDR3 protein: CASSLRLAGHNEQFF
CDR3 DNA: TGTGCCAGCAGCTTAAGGTTAGCGGGGCACAATGAGCAGTTCTTC

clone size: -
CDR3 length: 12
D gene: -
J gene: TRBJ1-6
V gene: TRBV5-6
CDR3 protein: CASSIQVSPLHF
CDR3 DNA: TGTGCCAGCAGCATTCAGGTTTCACCCCTCCACTTT

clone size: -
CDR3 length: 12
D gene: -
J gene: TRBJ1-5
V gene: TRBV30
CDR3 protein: CAWSRVGQPQHF
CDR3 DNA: TGTGCCTGGAGCAGGGTCGGTCAGCCCCAGCATTTT

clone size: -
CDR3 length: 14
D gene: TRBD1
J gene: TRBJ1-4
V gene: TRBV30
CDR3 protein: CAWSVGQGNEKLFF
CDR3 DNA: TGTGCCTGGAGTGTGGGACAGGGTAATGAAAAACTGTTTTTT

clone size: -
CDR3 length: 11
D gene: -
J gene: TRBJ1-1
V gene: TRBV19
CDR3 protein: CATAGVSEAFF
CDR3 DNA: TGTGCCACCGCAGGGGTATCTGAAGCTTTCTTT

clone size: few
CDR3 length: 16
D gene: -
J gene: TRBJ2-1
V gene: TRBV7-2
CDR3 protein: CASSLAAASSYNEQFF
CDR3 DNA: TGTGCCAGCAGCTTAGCGGCGGCTAGCTCCTACAATGAGCAGTTCTTC

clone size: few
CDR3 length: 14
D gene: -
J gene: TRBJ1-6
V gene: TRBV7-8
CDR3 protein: CASTREAYNSPLHF
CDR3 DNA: TGTGCCAGCACCCGGGAAGCTTATAATTCACCCCTCCACTTT

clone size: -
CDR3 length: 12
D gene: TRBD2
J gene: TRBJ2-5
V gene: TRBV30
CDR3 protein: CAWDLAGKTQYF
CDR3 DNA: TGTGCCTGGGATCTAGCGGGGAAGACCCAGTACTTC

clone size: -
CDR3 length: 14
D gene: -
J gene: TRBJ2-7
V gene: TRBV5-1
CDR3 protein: CASSPPDSPYEQYF
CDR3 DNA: TGCGCCAGCAGCCCCCCTGACAGTCCCTACGAGCAGTACTTC

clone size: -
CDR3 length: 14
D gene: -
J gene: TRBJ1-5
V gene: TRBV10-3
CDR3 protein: CAIRSGTGDQPQHF
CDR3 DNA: TGTGCCATCAGGTCGGGAACAGGCGATCAGCCCCAGCATTTT

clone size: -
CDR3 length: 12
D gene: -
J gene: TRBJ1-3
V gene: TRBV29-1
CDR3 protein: CSARVAGNTIYF
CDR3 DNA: TGCAGCGCACGCGTGGCTGGAAACACCATATATTTT

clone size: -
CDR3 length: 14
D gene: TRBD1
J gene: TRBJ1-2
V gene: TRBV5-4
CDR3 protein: CASSPGQGEAGYTF
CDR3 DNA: TGTGCCAGCAGCCCTGGACAGGGTGAAGCTGGCTACACCTTC

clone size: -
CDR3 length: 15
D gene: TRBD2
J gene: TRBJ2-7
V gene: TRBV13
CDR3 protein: CASSLPGGRSYEQYF
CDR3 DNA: TGTGCCAGCAGCTTGCCGGGGGGTCGATCCTACGAGCAGTACTTC

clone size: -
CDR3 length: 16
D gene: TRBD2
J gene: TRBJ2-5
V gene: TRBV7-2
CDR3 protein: CASSLGLAGGQETQYF
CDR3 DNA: TGTGCCAGCAGCTTAGGGCTAGCGGGGGGGCAAGAGACCCAGTACTTC

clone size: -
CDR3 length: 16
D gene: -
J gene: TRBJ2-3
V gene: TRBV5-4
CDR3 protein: CASSLGDRWEGDTQYF
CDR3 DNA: TGTGCCAGCAGCTTGGGGGATCGGTGGGAAGGAGATACGCAGTATTTT

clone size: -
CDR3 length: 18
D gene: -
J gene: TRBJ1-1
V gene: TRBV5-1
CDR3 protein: CASSFSARMEPLNTEAFF
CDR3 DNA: TGCGCCAGCAGCTTTTCGGCGAGGATGGAGCCTTTGAACACTGAAGCTTTCTTT

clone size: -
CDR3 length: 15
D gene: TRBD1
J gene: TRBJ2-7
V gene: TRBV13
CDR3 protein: CASSPGTGAYYEQYF
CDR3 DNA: TGTGCCAGCAGCCCGGGGACAGGGGCCTACTACGAGCAGTACTTC

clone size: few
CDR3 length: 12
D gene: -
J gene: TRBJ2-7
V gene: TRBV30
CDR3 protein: CALSWGSHEQYF
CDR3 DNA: TGTGCTCTTAGTTGGGGTTCGCACGAGCAGTACTTC

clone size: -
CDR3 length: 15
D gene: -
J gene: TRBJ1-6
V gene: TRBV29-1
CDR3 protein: CSVAVGAVGDSPLHF
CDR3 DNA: TGCAGCGTTGCCGTGGGTGCAGTGGGGGATTCACCCCTCCACTTT

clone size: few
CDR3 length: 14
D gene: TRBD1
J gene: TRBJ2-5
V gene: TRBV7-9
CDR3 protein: CASSLTGLDETQYF
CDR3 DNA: TGTGCCAGCAGCCTGACAGGGTTGGACGAGACCCAGTACTTC

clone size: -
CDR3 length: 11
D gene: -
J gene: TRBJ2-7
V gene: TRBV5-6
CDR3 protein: CASTRHGEQYF
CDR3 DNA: TGTGCCAGCACGCGCCACGGGGAGCAGTACTTC

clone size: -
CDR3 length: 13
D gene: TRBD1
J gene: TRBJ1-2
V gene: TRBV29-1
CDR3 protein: CSARTGGWDGYTF
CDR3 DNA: TGCAGCGCAAGGACAGGAGGATGGGATGGCTACACCTTC

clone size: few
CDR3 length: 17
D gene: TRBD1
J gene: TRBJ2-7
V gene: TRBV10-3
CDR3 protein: CAISESSRTGGSYEQYF
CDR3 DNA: TGTGCCATCAGTGAGTCGTCCCGGACAGGGGGCTCCTACGAGCAGTACTTC

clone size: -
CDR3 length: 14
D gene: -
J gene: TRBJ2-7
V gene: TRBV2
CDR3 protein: CASSEQGTAYEQYF
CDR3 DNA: TGTGCCAGCAGTGAACAGGGCACAGCCTACGAGCAGTACTTC

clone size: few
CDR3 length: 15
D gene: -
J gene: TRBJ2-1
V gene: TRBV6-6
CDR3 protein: CASTPSITLNNEQFF
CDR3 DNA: TGTGCCAGCACCCCTTCTATAACATTAAACAATGAGCAGTTCTTC

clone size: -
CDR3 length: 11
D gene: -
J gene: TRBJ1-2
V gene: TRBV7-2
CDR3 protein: CASSRDSGYTF
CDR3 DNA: TGTGCCAGCAGCCGAGATTCGGGCTACACCTTC

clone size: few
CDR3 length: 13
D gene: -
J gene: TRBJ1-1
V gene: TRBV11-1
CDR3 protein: CASSAPGRTEAFF
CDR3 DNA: TGTGCCAGCAGCGCCCCGGGTAGAACTGAAGCTTTCTTT

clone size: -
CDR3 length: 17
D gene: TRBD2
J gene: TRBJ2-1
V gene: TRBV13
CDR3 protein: CASSPLGRGGSYNEQFF
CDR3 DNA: TGTGCCAGCAGCCCCCTCGGGCGGGGGGGCTCCTACAATGAGCAGTTCTTC

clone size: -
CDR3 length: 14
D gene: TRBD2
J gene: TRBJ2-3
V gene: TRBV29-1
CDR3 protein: CSVVAGGRTDTQYF
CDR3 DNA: TGCAGCGTCGTAGCGGGGGGCCGTACAGATACGCAGTATTTT

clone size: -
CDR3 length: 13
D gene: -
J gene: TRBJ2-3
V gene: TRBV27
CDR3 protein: CASRGTFTDTQYF
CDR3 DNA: TGTGCCAGCAGGGGGACCTTCACAGATACGCAGTATTTT

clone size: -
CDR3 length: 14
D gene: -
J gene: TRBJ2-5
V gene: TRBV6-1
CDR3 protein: CASSVGQYQETQYF
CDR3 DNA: TGTGCCAGCAGTGTGGGCCAGTACCAAGAGACCCAGTACTTC

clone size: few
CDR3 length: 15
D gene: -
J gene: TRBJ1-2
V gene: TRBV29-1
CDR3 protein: CSAAVGSVVSYGYTF
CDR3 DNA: TGCAGCGCCGCGGTCGGGTCGGTCGTTAGTTATGGCTACACCTTC

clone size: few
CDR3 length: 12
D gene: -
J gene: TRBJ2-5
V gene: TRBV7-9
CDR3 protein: CASSRAQETQYF
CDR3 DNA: TGTGCCAGCAGCCGGGCCCAAGAGACCCAGTACTTC

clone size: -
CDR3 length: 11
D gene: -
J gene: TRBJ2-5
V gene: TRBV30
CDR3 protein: CAWSVMKTQYF
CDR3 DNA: TGTGCCTGGAGTGTGATGAAGACCCAGTACTTC

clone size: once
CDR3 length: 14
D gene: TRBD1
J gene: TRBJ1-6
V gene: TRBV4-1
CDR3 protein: CASSLGQGGSPLHF
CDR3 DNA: TGCGCCAGCAGCTTGGGACAGGGAGGTTCACCCCTCCACTTT

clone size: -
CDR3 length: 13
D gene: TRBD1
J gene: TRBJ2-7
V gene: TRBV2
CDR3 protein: CAGYRDRGSEQYF
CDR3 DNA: TGTGCCGGATACCGGGACAGGGGGAGCGAGCAGTACTTC

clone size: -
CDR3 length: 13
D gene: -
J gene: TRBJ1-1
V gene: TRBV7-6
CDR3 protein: CASSRGLNTEAFF
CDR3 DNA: TGTGCCAGCAGCCGAGGGTTAAACACTGAAGCTTTCTTT

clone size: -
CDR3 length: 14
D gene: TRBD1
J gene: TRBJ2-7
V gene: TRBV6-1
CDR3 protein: CASSALTGPHEQYF
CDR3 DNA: TGTGCCAGCAGTGCTCTGACAGGGCCCCACGAGCAGTACTTC

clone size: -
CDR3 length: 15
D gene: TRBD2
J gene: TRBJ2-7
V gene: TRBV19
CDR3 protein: CASSPRLAGAYEQYF
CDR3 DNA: TGTGCCAGTAGTCCTCGCTTAGCGGGGGCCTACGAGCAGTACTTC

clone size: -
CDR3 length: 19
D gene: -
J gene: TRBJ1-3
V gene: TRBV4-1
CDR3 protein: CASSQDPARAAIDGNTIYF
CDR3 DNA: TGCGCCAGCAGCCAAGATCCTGCTCGGGCTGCAATAGATGGAAACACCATATATTTT

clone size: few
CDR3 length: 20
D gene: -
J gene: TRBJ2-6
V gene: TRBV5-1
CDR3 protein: CASSLNSRQADRSGANVLTF
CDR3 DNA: TGCGCCAGCAGCTTGAATTCCAGACAGGCCGACAGATCTGGGGCCAACGTCCTGACTTTC

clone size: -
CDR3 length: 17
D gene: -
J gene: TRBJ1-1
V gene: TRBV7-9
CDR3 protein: CASSLVFGGNVNTEAFF
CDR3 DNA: TGTGCCAGCAGCTTAGTATTCGGGGGGAATGTGAACACTGAAGCTTTCTTT

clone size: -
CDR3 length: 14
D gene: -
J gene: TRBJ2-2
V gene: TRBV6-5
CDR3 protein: CASRRLEYTGELFF
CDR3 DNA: TGTGCCAGTAGACGTTTAGAGTACACCGGGGAGCTGTTTTTT

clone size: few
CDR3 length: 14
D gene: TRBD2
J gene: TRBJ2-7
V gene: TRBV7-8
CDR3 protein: CASSLGTSGGKQYF
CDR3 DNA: TGTGCCAGCAGCTTAGGTACTAGCGGGGGAAAGCAGTACTTC

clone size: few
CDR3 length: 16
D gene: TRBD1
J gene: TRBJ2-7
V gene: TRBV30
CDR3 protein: CAWSDPGTGGFDEQYF
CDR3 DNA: TGTGCCTGGAGTGACCCCGGGACAGGGGGCTTCGACGAGCAGTACTTC